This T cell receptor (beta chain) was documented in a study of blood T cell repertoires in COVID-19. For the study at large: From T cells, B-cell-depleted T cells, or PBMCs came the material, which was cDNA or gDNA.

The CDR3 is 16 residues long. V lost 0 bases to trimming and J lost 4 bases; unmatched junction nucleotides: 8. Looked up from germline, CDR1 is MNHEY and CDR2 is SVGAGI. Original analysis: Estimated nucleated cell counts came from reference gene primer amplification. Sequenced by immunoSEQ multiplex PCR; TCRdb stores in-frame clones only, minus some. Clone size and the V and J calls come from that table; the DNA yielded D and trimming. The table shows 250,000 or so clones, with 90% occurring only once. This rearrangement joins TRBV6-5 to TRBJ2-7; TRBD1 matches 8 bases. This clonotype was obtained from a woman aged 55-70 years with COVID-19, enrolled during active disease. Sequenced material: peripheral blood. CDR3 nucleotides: TGTGCCAGCAGTTACTCGGGGGCAGGGGGCAGTTACGAGCAGTACTTC. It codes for CASSYSGAGGSYEQYF.